The 20 T cell receptor beta chains below were found in one sample sequenced in a study of blood T cell repertoires in COVID-19. Assay: immunoSEQ multiplex PCR; the TCRdb copy retains only in-frame clones and omits some. The sample lists 300,000 to 450,000 clones, 81% occurring once. The sample consisted of peripheral blood. Source of these receptors: a human donor with acute or convalescent COVID-19. The donor label of this sample is uncertain.

This chain uses TRBV15 with TRBJ1-2; 8 bases fit TRBD1. The CDR3 is 15 amino acids. The J segment lost 3 bases and the V segment lost 4 bases, leaving 7 bases of the junction unmatched. CDR1 and CDR2 (germline): LNHNV, YYDKDF (reference sequence). The CDR3 sequence is CATSTGQGSDYGYTF. CDR3 nucleotide sequence: TGTGCCACCAGCACTGGACAGGGTTCGGACTATGGCTACACCTTC.

The chain combines TRBV10-3 with TRBJ1-2; 9 bases line up with TRBD1. Germline CDR1 and CDR2: ENHRY and SYGVKD. Germline trimming cut 10 bases from V and 9 bases from J; bases unmatched to any gene: 18. The CDR3 extends over 15 amino acids. The CDR3 DNA reads TGTGCCACCCATACCGCCGCCGGGACAGGGCTTAGCTACACCTTC. Translation: CATHTAAGTGLSYTF.

The J gene is TRBJ1-1, the V gene TRBV7-9, with unresolved D. Germline lookup yields CDR1 SEHNR and CDR2 FQNEAQ (reference sequence). CDR3 length: 15 amino acids. Trimming pared 5 bases from V and 1 base from J, leaving 14 bases between. This CDR3 is CASSLPIPANTEAFF. CDR3 nucleotide sequence: TGTGCCAGCAGCCTACCCATACCCGCGAACACTGAAGCTTTCTTT.

This clone was counted between two and nine times. This rearrangement joins TRBV2 to TRBJ1-6; tentative D call: TRBD1 (5 bases). Trimming cost V 8 bases and J 7 bases, with 6 bases left between them. The CDR3 is 11 amino acids. Germline V gene data show CDR1 as SNHLY and CDR2 as FYNNEI. CDR3 loop: CASRGNSPLHF. As DNA, the CDR3 is TGTGCCAGCCGGGGGAATTCACCCCTCCACTTT.

The chain is built from TRBV5-1 and TRBJ1-1; 7 nucleotides agree with TRBD1. The CDR3 has 15 amino acids. Germline values: CDR1 SGHRS, CDR2 YFSETQ. The ends lost 0 bases at V and 7 bases at J; junction bases unmatched: 9. Written as DNA, the CDR3 is TGCGCCAGCAGCTTGGTTTCAGGGGGTATCGTTGAAGCTTTCTTT. It yields the protein CASSLVSGGIVEAFF.

The chain employs TRBV7-8 and TRBJ2-1; no clear D. This CDR3 has 12 residues. Germline loops: CDR1 SGHVS, CDR2 FQNEAQ. Trimming left V 5 bases short and J 6 bases short, with 8 bases between. The CDR3 loop reads CASSPFGNEQFF. The CDR3 DNA reads as TGTGCCAGCAGCCCCTTCGGCAATGAGCAGTTCTTC. Filled out from reference TRBV7-8 and TRBJ2-1, the complete variable domain reads GAGVSQSPRYKVAKRGQDVALRCDPISGHVSLFWYQQALGQGPEFLTYFQNEAQLDKSGLPSDRFFAERPEGSVSTLKIQRTQQEDSAVYLCASSPFGNEQFFGPGTRLTVL.

V usage is TRBV27 and J usage is TRBJ1-1; 7 bases match TRBD1. The trim removed 5 bases at V and 5 bases at J, leaving 11 bases unmatched. This CDR3 is 15 amino acids long. Germline assignment: CDR1 MNHEY and CDR2 SMNVEV (reference sequence). This CDR3 is CASSPKGGAETEAFF. The CDR3 DNA follows: TGTGCCAGCAGTCCAAAAGGGGGCGCGGAAACTGAAGCTTTCTTT.

This sequence joins TRBV19 and TRBJ1-5; D remains ambiguous. CDR1 LNHDA and CDR2 SQIVND come from the germline V gene (reference sequence). With 3 bases removed from V and 5 bases from J, the gap between germline ends came to 11 bases. The CDR3 extends over 14 amino acids. The chain's CDR3 is CASSIVFRDQPQHF. DNA for the CDR3: TGTGCCAGTAGTATCGTCTTCCGGGATCAGCCCCAGCATTTT. The whole variable domain, remainder taken from reference TRBV19 and TRBJ1-5, is DGGITQSPKYLFRKEGQNVTLSCEQNLNHDAMYWYRQDPGQGLRLIYYSQIVNDFQKGDIAEGYSVSREKKESFPLTVTSAQKNPTAFYLCASSIVFRDQPQHFGDGTRLSIL.

In its sample, this clone was seen once. The J gene is TRBJ2-1, the V gene TRBV27, with TRBD2 identical over 14 bases. The CDR3 loop spans 14 amino acids. Germline CDR1 MNHEY, CDR2 SMNVEV (reference sequence). V gave up 7 bases and J gave up 8 bases; unmatched junction bases: 4. The CDR3 bases are TGTGCCAGCACCTCGACTAGCGGGAGGGATGAGCAGTTCTTC. Encoded protein: CASTSTSGRDEQFF.

The rearrangement uses TRBV7-9 and TRBJ1-2; TRBD1 is a possible D gene (5 bases). This CDR3 is 12 amino acids long. V lost 8 bases and J 4 bases, leaving 11 bases between the germline ends. Per the germline V gene, CDR1 is SEHNR and CDR2 is FQNEAQ (reference sequence). The CDR3 DNA is TGTGCCAGCCAGGGAGGGAGCTATGGCTACACCTTC. Amino acids: CASQGGSYGYTF.

J is TRBJ1-2 and V is TRBV5-1, with TRBD1 as a possible D gene (5 bases). CDR3 size: 14 residues. V lost 2 bases and J 8 bases, leaving 16 bases between the germline ends. The germline V gene has CDR1 SGHRS and CDR2 YFSETQ. The DNA for the CDR3 is TGCGCCAGCAGCTTCACAGATCCTGGACACGGCTACACCTTC. Translating gives CASSFTDPGHGYTF.

The chain couples TRBV7-9 to TRBJ1-3, with TRBD1 matching over 9 bases. J was trimmed by 0 bases and V by 8 bases; bases with no gene match: 14. This CDR3 region has 18 residues. CDR1 and CDR2 from the germline V gene are SEHNR and FQNEAQ (reference sequence). For the CDR3, the DNA is TGTGCCAGCGACTGGACAGGGGCTCCTAGCCTCTCTGGAAACACCATATATTTT. It is translated as CASDWTGAPSLSGNTIYF.

The V and J genes are TRBV9 and TRBJ1-4, with TRBD1 as a possible D gene (6 bases). CDR1 and CDR2 from the germline V gene are SGDLS and YYNGEE. The CDR3 runs to 15 residues. V was trimmed by 1 base and J by 5 bases, leaving 12 bases between them. The CDR3 DNA is TGTGCCAGCAGCGTACGGGGAGGGGGAAATGAAAAACTGTTTTTT. Residues: CASSVRGGGNEKLFF.

This sequence joins TRBV5-6 and TRBJ2-7; 9 nucleotides line up with TRBD1. V was pared by 2 bases and J by 2 bases, with 11 bases of the junction left unmatched. From germline, CDR1 is SGHDT and CDR2 YYEEEE. CDR3 length: 17 amino acids. The CDR3 DNA is TGTGCCAGCAGCTTTCGTCTCGGACAGGGGACTCCCTACGAGCAGTACTTC. Protein: CASSFRLGQGTPYEQYF.

With regard to this clone: Other DNA sequences within the sample encode an identical CDR3. The chain recombines TRBV6-5 with TRBJ1-1; 8 bases fit TRBD1. This CDR3 comprises 15 residues. V lost 5 bases to trimming and J lost 1 base; unmatched junction nucleotides: 6. Germline V gene sequence: CDR1 MNHEY, CDR2 SVGAGI. This CDR3 reads CASSRQGLGNTEAFF. CDR3 DNA: TGTGCCAGCAGTAGACAGGGGCTCGGGAACACTGAAGCTTTCTTT.

The rearrangement links TRBV27 to TRBJ2-7; TRBD2 agrees at 10 bases. The V and J ends lost 8 bases and 2 bases, in that order; junction bases with no gene match: 6. Germline values: CDR1 MNHEY, CDR2 SMNVEV (reference sequence). The CDR3 sequence is 14 residues long. The CDR3 sequence is CASARTSGTYEQYF. CDR3 DNA: TGTGCCAGCGCCCGGACTAGCGGTACCTACGAGCAGTACTTC.

The chain employs TRBV2 and TRBJ1-1, with D unclear. V was trimmed by 4 bases and J by 5 bases, leaving 8 bases between them. This CDR3 region has 12 residues. Germline CDR1 is SNHLY and CDR2 is FYNNEI. CDR3 coding DNA: TGTGCCAGCAGTGTCGCGGGGACTGAAGCTTTCTTT. Protein: CASSVAGTEAFF. Supplemented by reference TRBV2 and TRBJ1-1, the full variable domain reads EPEVTQTPSHQVTQMGQEVILRCVPISNHLYFYWYRQILGQKVEFLVSFYNNEISEKSEIFDDQFSVERPDGSNFTLKIRSTKLEDSAMYFCASSVAGTEAFFGQGTRLTVV.

J is TRBJ2-1 and V is TRBV18; 9 positions agree with TRBD2. Per germline, CDR1 KGHSH and CDR2 LQKENI. V shed 4 bases and J 8 bases; nucleotides not matched to a gene: 6. The CDR3 covers 14 residues. CDR3: CASSRAGGPHEQFF. DNA for the CDR3: TGTGCCAGCTCACGGGCGGGGGGGCCGCATGAGCAGTTCTTC.

The chain has TRBV30 and TRBJ2-7; a possible D gene is TRBD1 (6 bases). V lost 5 bases and J 5 bases, leaving 16 bases between the germline ends. Germline-derived CDR1 and CDR2 are GTSNPN and SVGIG (reference sequence). The CDR3 totals 13 residues. In nucleotides, the CDR3 is TGTGCCTGGGTTAACAGGGCGCGGGACGAGCAGTACTTC. Its protein product is CAWVNRARDEQYF.

The CDR3 region has the DNA TGCAGCGTTGAAGCGCCGAGCGGGCACCCGAAACGGTGGAACACTGAAGCTTTCTTT. Amino acid sequence: CSVEAPSGHPKRWNTEAFF. The chain uses TRBV29-1 and TRBJ1-1, with D unresolved. V gave up 1 base and J gave up 1 base, with 25 bases separating them. The CDR3 extends over 19 amino acids. From germline, CDR1 is SQVTM and CDR2 ANQGSEA. Drawing the rest from reference TRBV29-1 and TRBJ1-1, the complete variable domain is SAVISQKPSRDICQRGTSLTIQCQVDSQVTMMFWYRQQPGQSLTLIATANQGSEATYESGFVIDKFPISRPNLTFSTLTVSNMSPEDSSIYLCSVEAPSGHPKRWNTEAFFGQGTRLTVV.